The sample holds a few counts of the clone carrying this T cell receptor beta chain. Original analysis: Amplification with reference gene primers provided the estimates of nucleated cell counts. Clones were read by immunoSEQ multiplex PCR, and TCRdb kept only the in-frame ones, dropping some. The V and J calls and clone size come from that table; D and trimming were worked out from the DNA. The sample carries around 340,000 clones, around four fifths recorded once. The record originates from a study of blood T cell repertoires in COVID-19. Across the whole study: There were acute and convalescent COVID-19 samples, and they came from the United States, Italy and Spain. PBMCs, B-cell-depleted T cells, or T cells were the source of the cDNA or gDNA that made up the material.

CDR3 length: 13 amino acids. V lost 1 base and J lost 6; bases outside the gene matches: 2. CDR1 KGHSH and CDR2 LQKENI come from the germline V gene. Sequenced material: peripheral blood. The chain links TRBV18 to TRBJ1-2; 7 bases line up with TRBD1. The TCR was taken from a young man with active or convalescent COVID-19. The CDR3 spells CASSPQGADGYTF. The DNA of the CDR3 is TGTGCCAGCTCACCACAGGGGGCGGATGGCTACACCTTC. The entire variable domain, with the rest obtained from reference TRBV18 and TRBJ1-2, is as follows: NAGVMQNPRHLVRRRGQEARLRCSPMKGHSHVYWYRQLPEEGLKFMVYLQKENIIDESGMPKERFSAEFPKEGPSILRIQQVVRGDSAAYFCASSPQGADGYTFGSGTRLTVV.